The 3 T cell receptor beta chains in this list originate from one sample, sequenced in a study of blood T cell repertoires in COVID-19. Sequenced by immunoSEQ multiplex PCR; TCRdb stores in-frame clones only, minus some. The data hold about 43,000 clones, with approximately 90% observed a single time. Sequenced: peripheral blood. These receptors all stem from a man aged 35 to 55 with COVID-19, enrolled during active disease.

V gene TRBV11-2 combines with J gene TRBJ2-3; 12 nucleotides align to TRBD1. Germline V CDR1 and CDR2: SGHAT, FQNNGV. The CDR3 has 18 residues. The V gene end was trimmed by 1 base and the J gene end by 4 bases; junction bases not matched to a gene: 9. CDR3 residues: CASSLGGPGTGGADTQYF. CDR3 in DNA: TGTGCCAGCAGCTTAGGGGGACCCGGGACAGGGGGCGCAGATACGCAGTATTTT.

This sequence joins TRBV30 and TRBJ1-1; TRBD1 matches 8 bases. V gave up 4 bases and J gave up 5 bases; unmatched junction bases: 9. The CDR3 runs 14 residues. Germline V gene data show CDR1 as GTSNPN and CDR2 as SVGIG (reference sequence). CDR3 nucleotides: TGTGCCTGGACCCCCCAGGGGGCTTTTACTGAAGCTTTCTTT. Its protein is CAWTPQGAFTEAFF.

The CDR3 DNA sequence: TGTGCCAGCAACCCGTTTCAGGGTAGGAGAAGTAGCAATCAGCCCCAGCATTTT. Encoded protein: CASNPFQGRRSSNQPQHF. This chain joins TRBV28 and TRBJ1-5; TRBD1 might be the D (5 bases). Germline assignment: CDR1 MDHEN and CDR2 SYDVKM. The V and J ends lost 7 bases and 0 bases respectively, with 22 bases between them. CDR3 length equals 18 residues.